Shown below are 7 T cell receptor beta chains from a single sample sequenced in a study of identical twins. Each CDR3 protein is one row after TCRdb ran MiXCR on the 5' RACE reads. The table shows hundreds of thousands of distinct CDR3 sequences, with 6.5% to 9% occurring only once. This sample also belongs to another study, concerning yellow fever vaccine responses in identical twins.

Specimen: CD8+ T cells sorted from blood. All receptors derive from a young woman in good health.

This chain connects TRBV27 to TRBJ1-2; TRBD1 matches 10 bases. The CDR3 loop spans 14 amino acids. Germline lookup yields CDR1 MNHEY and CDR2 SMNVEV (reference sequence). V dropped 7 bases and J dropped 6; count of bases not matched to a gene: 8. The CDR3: CASTAFGTGDGYTF. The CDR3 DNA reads TGTGCCAGCACCGCGTTTGGGACAGGGGATGGCTACACCTTC.

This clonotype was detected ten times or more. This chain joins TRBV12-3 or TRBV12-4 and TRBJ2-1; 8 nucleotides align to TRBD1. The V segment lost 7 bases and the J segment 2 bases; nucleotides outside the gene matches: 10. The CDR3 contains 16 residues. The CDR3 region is CASTHNDRGTYNEQFF. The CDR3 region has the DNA TGTGCCAGCACCCACAACGACAGGGGAACCTACAATGAGCAGTTCTTC.

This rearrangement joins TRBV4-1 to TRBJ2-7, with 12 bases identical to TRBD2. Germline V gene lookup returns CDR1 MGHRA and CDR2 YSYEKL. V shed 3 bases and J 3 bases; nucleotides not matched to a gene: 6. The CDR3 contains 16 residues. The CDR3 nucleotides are TGCGCCAGCAGCCACCCTCTAGCGGGAGGGCTCTACGAGCAGTACTTC. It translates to CASSHPLAGGLYEQYF.

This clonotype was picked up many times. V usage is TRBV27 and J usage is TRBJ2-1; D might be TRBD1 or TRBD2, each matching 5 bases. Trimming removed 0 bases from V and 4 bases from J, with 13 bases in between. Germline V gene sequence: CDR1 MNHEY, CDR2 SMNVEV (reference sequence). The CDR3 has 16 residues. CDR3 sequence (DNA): TGTGCCAGCAGTTTATCCTTGGGGGACCGTTACAATGAGCAGTTCTTC. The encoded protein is CASSLSLGDRYNEQFF.

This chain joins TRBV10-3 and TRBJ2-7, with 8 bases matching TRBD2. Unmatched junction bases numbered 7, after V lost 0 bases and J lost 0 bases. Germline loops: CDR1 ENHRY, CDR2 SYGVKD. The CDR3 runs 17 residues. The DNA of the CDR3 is TGTGCCATCAGTGAGTCATCTGTAGCGGGGAGCTCCTACGAGCAGTACTTC. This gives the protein CAISESSVAGSSYEQYF.

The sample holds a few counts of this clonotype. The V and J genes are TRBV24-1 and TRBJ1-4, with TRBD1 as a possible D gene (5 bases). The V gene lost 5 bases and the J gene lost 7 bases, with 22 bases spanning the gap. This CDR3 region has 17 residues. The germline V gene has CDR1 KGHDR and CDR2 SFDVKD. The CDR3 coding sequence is TGTGCCACCAGTGGGGAATCAGAGTCGCCGGGGGTTGAAAAACTGTTTTTT. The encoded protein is CATSGESESPGVEKLFF.

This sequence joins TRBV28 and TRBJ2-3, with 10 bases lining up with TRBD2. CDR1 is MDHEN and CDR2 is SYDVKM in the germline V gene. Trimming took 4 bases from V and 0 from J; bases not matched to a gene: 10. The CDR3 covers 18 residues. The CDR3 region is CASSSALLAGTSTDTQYF. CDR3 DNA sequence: TGTGCCAGCAGTTCCGCTTTACTAGCGGGGACTAGCACAGATACGCAGTATTTT.